This entry lists 9 T cell receptor beta chains sequenced from one sample in a study of shared clonotypes between healthy human individuals. Assay: immunoSEQ multiplex PCR; the TCRdb copy retains only in-frame clones and omits some. The table has about 1.1 million clones, more than 75% seen once. Sample: memory CD4+ T cells from PBMCs. Documented subset: CD45RA-negative fraction. The receptors originated from a man aged 18 to 29 in good health. Some clones in this sample may be carry-over from other donors' samples.

The chain recombines TRBV7-9 with TRBJ1-5; TRBD1 matches 10 bases. J gave up 2 bases and V 0 bases, and 4 bases lay outside the gene matches. This CDR3 comprises 17 residues. The germline V gene has CDR1 SEHNR and CDR2 FQNEAQ (reference sequence). CDR3 in amino acids: CASSLARQGAGNQPQHF. Written as DNA, the CDR3 is TGTGCCAGCAGCTTAGCCCGACAGGGGGCCGGCAATCAGCCCCAGCATTTT.

In this sample, this clone turned up a few times. The gene calls are TRBV28 and TRBJ2-3; the match to TRBD2 covers 9 bases. Trimming took 0 bases from V and 6 from J; bases not matched to a gene: 7. This CDR3 comprises 16 residues. Germline assignment: CDR1 MDHEN and CDR2 SYDVKM. The CDR3: CASSLWLAGRGDTQYF. CDR3 bases: TGTGCCAGCAGTTTATGGCTAGCGGGAAGAGGGGATACGCAGTATTTT.

The chain joins TRBV19 to TRBJ2-6; D is perhaps TRBD1 (6 bases). From germline, CDR1 is LNHDA and CDR2 SQIVND (reference sequence). The CDR3 sequence is 14 residues long. V lost 9 bases, J lost 4 bases, and 13 bases lay in between. The CDR3 nucleotides read TGTGCCAGCTTCCCAGGGGTAGGGGCCAACGTCCTGACTTTC. It yields the protein CASFPGVGANVLTF.

Here the CDR3 reads CASSQESAGGRTGELFF. Here the CDR3 DNA reads TGCGCCAGCAGCCAAGAATCAGCGGGAGGTCGTACCGGGGAGCTGTTTTTT. The genes are TRBV4-1 and TRBJ2-2, with 9 positions matching TRBD2. J gave up 5 bases and V 0 bases, and 7 bases lay outside the gene matches. Germline assignment: CDR1 MGHRA and CDR2 YSYEKL. The CDR3 has 17 amino acids.

This chain links TRBV18 with TRBJ2-2, with 7 bases that match TRBD1. The CDR3 is made up of 12 amino acids. The V gene end was trimmed by 3 bases and the J gene end by 11 bases; junction bases not matched to a gene: 3. Germline assignment: CDR1 KGHSH and CDR2 LQKENI. The CDR3 DNA sequence: TGTGCCAGCTCACCGACAGGGACAGAGCTGTTTTTT. Protein sequence: CASSPTGTELFF.

The chain uses TRBV19 and TRBJ1-1; 9 nucleotides match TRBD1. The CDR3 sequence is 13 residues long. V gave up 5 bases and J gave up 8 bases; unmatched junction bases: 6. The germline gives CDR1 LNHDA, CDR2 SQIVND (reference sequence). The CDR3 sequence: CASSPVQGAEAFF. The CDR3 DNA sequence: TGTGCCAGTAGTCCAGTACAGGGGGCGGAAGCTTTCTTT.

This rearrangement joins TRBV7-2 to TRBJ2-3, with D possibly matching TRBD2 (5 bases). The CDR3 spans 17 residues. V was shortened by 4 bases and J by 4 bases, with 21 bases between the two germline ends. Germline V gives CDR1 SGHTA, CDR2 FQGNSA. CDR3 loop: CASSSPRSEQRADTQYF. CDR3 coding DNA: TGTGCCAGCAGCTCCCCACGTAGCGAGCAGAGGGCAGATACGCAGTATTTT.

This clone occurred many times. The V gene is TRBV7-2, the J gene TRBJ2-7, with a tentative D call TRBD1 (6 bases). Germline V gives CDR1 SGHTA, CDR2 FQGNSA. The V gene lost 3 bases and the J gene lost 4 bases, with 13 bases spanning the gap. This CDR3 is built from 14 residues. CDR3 sequence (DNA): TGTGCCAGCAGCTTTGAACAGGGCCCGTACGAGCAGTACTTC. Translating it yields CASSFEQGPYEQYF.

With regard to this clone: Other DNA sequences in the sample encode the same CDR3. This chain connects TRBV4-1 to TRBJ1-3; no clear D. From germline, CDR1 is MGHRA and CDR2 YSYEKL. V lost 1 base, J lost 3 bases, and 4 bases lay in between. The CDR3 is 13 residues long. The CDR3: CASSQANGNTIYF. CDR3 coding DNA: TGCGCCAGCAGCCAAGCGAATGGAAACACCATATATTTT.